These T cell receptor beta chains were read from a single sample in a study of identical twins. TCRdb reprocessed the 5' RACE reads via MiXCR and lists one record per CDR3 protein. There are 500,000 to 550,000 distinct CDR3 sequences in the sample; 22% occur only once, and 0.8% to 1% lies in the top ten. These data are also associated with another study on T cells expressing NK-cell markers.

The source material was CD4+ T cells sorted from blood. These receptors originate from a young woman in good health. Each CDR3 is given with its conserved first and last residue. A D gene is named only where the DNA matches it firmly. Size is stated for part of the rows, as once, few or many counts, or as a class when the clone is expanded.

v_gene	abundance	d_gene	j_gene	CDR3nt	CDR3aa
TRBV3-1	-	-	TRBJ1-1	TGTGCCAGCAGCCGGCTCGGGAGTAGCACTGAAGCTTTCTTT	CASSRLGSSTEAFF
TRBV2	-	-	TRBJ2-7	TGTGCCAGCAGTGACGACATAGCCGAGCAGTACTTC	CASSDDIAEQYF
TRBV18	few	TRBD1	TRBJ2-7	TGTGCCAGCTCACCACCTGGGACAGGGTCCTACGAGCAGTACTTC	CASSPPGTGSYEQYF
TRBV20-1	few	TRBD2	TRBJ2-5	TGCAGTGCTTTCCTAGCGGGGGGACAAGAGACCCAGTACTTC	CSAFLAGGQETQYF
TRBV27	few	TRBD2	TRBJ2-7	TGTGCCAGCAGCTTCCGGGGGGTAGCGGCGCCGTTTTCCTACGAGCAGTACTTC	CASSFRGVAAPFSYEQYF
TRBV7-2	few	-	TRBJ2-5	TGTGCCAGCAGCGTGCAGGCGACCCAGTACTTC	CASSVQATQYF
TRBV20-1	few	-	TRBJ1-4	TGCAGTGCTAGTGGGGAAAAACTGTTTTTT	CSASGEKLFF
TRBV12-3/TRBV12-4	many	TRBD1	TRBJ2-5	TGTGCCAGCAGCCTAAACTCAGGGACAGGGCAGGAGACCCAGTACTTC	CASSLNSGTGQETQYF
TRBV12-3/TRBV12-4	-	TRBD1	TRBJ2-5	TGTGCCAGCAGTTCCCGGGACAGGTACAAAGAGACCCAGTACTTC	CASSSRDRYKETQYF
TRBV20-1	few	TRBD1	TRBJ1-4	TGCAGTGCTAGAGATCGTAGGACAGGGGATGAAAAACTGTTTTTT	CSARDRRTGDEKLFF
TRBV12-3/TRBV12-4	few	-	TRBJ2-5	TGTGCCAGCAGTTTACGGGGATCTGGGGAGACCCAGTACTTC	CASSLRGSGETQYF
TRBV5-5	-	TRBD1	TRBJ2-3	TGTGCCAGCAGCTCAAAACAGGGGTCAGATACGCAGTATTTT	CASSSKQGSDTQYF
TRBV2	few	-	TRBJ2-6	TGTGCCAGCAGTGAACTTTGGGGCAGTTCGGGGGCCAACGTCCTGACTTTC	CASSELWGSSGANVLTF
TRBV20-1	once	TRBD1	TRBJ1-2	TGCAGTGCTAGTTTACAGGGGGCGAACTATGGCTACACCTTC	CSASLQGANYGYTF
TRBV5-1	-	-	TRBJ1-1	TGCGCCAGCAGCTCAGGGGACCCCCTCTCGGAAGCTTTCTTT	CASSSGDPLSEAFF
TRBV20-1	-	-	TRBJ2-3	TGCAGTGCTAGTCTTAGCGGGGACAGCGGTACGCAGTATTTT	CSASLSGDSGTQYF
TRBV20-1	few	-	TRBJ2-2	TGCAGTGCCCGGCTCACCGGGGAGCTGTTTTTT	CSARLTGELFF
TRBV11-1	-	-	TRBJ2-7	TGTGCCAGCAGCTTAGGCCCCGGACGGGGTTTCTCCTACGAGCAGTACTTC	CASSLGPGRGFSYEQYF
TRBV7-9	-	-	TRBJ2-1	TGTGCCAGCAGCTTAACGTTGTCCTTTTCCTACAATGAGCAGTTCTTC	CASSLTLSFSYNEQFF
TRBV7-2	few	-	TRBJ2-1	TGTGCCAGCAGCTCCCGGGTAATTCATGAGCAGTTCTTC	CASSSRVIHEQFF
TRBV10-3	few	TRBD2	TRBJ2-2	TGTGCCATCAGGGATAGCGGGAGAGGCACCGGGGAGCTGTTTTTT	CAIRDSGRGTGELFF
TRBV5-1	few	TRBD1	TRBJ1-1	TGCGCCAGCAGCTCGGACAGGTCTGAAGCTTTCTTT	CASSSDRSEAFF
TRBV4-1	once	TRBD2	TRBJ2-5	TGCGCCAGCAGGCGACTCCCGGGGGGCCAAGAGACCCAGTACTTC	CASRRLPGGQETQYF
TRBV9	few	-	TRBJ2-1	TGTGCCAGCAGCGCCAGGAAGAGCTCCTACAATGAGCAGTTCTTC	CASSARKSSYNEQFF
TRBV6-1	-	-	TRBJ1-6	TGTGCCAGCACGAGGGTAAATTCACCCCTCCACTTT	CASTRVNSPLHF
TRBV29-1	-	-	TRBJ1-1	TGCAGCGTTAAGGGGCGTGGGATGAACACTGAAGCTTTCTTT	CSVKGRGMNTEAFF
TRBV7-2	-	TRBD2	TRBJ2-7	TGTGCCAGCAGCCCCCGGACTAGCGGGAGGGCTGGCGAGCAGTACTTC	CASSPRTSGRAGEQYF
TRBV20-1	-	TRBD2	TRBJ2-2	TGCAGTGCTCTACGGACTAGCGACCGTACCGGGGAGCTGTTTTTT	CSALRTSDRTGELFF
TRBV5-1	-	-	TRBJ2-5	TGCGCCAGCAGCTTAATGGACTCGGCAGAGACCCAGTACTTC	CASSLMDSAETQYF
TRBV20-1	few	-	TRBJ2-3	TGCAGTGCCCAGAATAGCGAGGAGGGCACAGATACGCAGTATTTT	CSAQNSEEGTDTQYF
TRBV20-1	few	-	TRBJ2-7	TGCAGTGCTAGAGGCCCCCTTAGAGGCCGAAACGAGCAGTACTTC	CSARGPLRGRNEQYF
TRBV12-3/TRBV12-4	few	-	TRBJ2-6	TGTGCCAGCAGTACCCCCCAGGTCTCTGGGGCCAACGTCCTGACTTTC	CASSTPQVSGANVLTF
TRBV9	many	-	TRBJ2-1	TGTGCCAGCAGCGTCATTAGCGCCTCCTACAATGAGCAGTTCTTC	CASSVISASYNEQFF
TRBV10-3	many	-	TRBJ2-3	TGTGCCATCAGTGCCCTTCGGGCCGGTCCCAGAGATACGCAGTATTTT	CAISALRAGPRDTQYF
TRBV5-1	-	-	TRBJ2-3	TGCGCCAGCAGCTTTAGACAAAACACAGATACGCAGTATTTT	CASSFRQNTDTQYF
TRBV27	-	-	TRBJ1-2	TGTGCCAGCTCGAAGATAGGGGGAGGCTATGGCTACACCTTC	CASSKIGGGYGYTF
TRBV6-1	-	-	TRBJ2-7	TGTGCCAGCAGCCGCAGTACTCCGGGCCACGAGCAGTACTTC	CASSRSTPGHEQYF
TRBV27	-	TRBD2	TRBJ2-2	TGTGCCAGCACCGGCCGTCTTCAGCGGGAGGCGAACACCGGGGAGCTGTTTTTT	CASTGRLQREANTGELFF
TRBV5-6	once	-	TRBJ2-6	TGTGCCAGCAGCTTGCGTCCGTCCTCTGGGGCCAACGTCCTGACTTTC	CASSLRPSSGANVLTF
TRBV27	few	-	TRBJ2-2	TGTGCCAGCAGTTTCGGCAGGGGAGAAGACGGGGAGCTGTTTTTT	CASSFGRGEDGELFF
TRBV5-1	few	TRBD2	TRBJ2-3	TGCGCCAGCAGCCCAACTAGCGGGAGGGCCGCGGGCACAGATACGCAGTATTTT	CASSPTSGRAAGTDTQYF
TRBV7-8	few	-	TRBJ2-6	TGTGCCAGCAGCCCCCGATTGCCGAACTCTGGGGCCAACGTCCTGACTTTC	CASSPRLPNSGANVLTF
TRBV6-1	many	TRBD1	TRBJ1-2	TGTGCCAGCAGAATTGGACAGGCCTATGGCTACACCTTC	CASRIGQAYGYTF
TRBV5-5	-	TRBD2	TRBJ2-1	TGTGCCAGCAGCTCCACGACGGGGGGGCTAAACAATGAGCAGTTCTTC	CASSSTTGGLNNEQFF
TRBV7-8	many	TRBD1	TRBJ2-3	TGTGCCAGCAGCTTATGGACAGGGGGGACAGATACGCAGTATTTT	CASSLWTGGTDTQYF
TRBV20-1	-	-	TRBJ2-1	TGCAGTGCTAGAGCTCTGCAGGGGCGGGACGACAATGAGCAGTTCTTC	CSARALQGRDDNEQFF
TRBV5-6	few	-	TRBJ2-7	TGTGCCAGCAGCTTGTTGGCCACGGGGGTAGCGCTTTCCTACGAGCAGTACTTC	CASSLLATGVALSYEQYF
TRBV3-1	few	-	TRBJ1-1	TGTGCCAGCAGCCGGAATGGGGGGGGATTGGGTACTGAAGCTTTCTTT	CASSRNGGGLGTEAFF
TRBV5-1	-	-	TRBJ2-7	TGCGCCAGCAGCTTGGCCAAGTACCTAAGCCCCTACGAGCAGTACTTC	CASSLAKYLSPYEQYF
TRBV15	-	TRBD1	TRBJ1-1	TGTGCCACCAGCAGAGATTGGGGACAGGGGGCGAAGGATGAAGCTTTCTTT	CATSRDWGQGAKDEAFF
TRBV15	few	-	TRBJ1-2	TGTGCCACCAGCAGAGATCAGGGCTTGGTTGGCTACACCTTC	CATSRDQGLVGYTF
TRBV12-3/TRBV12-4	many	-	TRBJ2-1	TGTGCCAGCAGTTTAATGGCAGGGCAGTTCTTC	CASSLMAGQFF
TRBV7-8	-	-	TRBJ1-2	TGTGCCAGCAGCTTTGGTACAGGGTCAAACTATGGCTACACCTTC	CASSFGTGSNYGYTF